The clone carrying this T cell receptor (beta chain) has a single count. The authors' processing: Quantification of nucleated cells was approximated via reference gene primer amplification. Produced via immunoSEQ multiplex PCR; TCRdb's table is partial and in-frame only. Clonal size and the V and J genes are those of that table, whereas D and trimming came from the DNA. The table has 45,000 to 65,000 clones, approximately 86% seen once. This sample was included in a study of blood T cell repertoires in COVID-19. Study overall: The samples span acute and convalescent COVID-19 from the United States, Italy and Spain. Sources were T cells, B-cell-depleted T cells, or PBMCs; the material itself was cDNA or gDNA.

The CDR3 is made up of 15 amino acids. Germline loops: CDR1 WSHSY, CDR2 SAAADI. With 6 bases removed from V and 0 bases from J, the gap between germline ends came to 11 bases. This sequence originates from a human donor with acute or convalescent COVID-19. The donor label of this sample is uncertain. The material sequenced was peripheral blood. This chain links TRBV10-2 with TRBJ1-4, with D perhaps matching TRBD1 (5 bases). Here the CDR3 DNA reads TGCGCCAGCAGAGCGCGGGGGGCAACTAATGAAAAACTGTTTTTT. Encoded protein: CASRARGATNEKLFF.